Many counts were recorded for the clone carrying this TCR beta chain. Antigen unknown. From RNA transcripts, TCR beta CDR3 regions were amplified. First-round RT-PCR with HTBI primers amplified the TCR CDR3 region. TCRdb itself ran the multiplex PCR reads through MiXCR, one entry per CDR3 protein. The sample gives a few hundred thousand distinct CDR3 sequences, roughly 13% of which show up once; more than 4.5% is in the top ten. This sample stems from a study of T cells in Graves' hyperthyroidism and ophthalmopathy. Study at large: Peripheral blood samples were taken at initial diagnosis, prior to any treatment.

V was cut by 4 bases and J by 8 bases, with 27 bases left in between. The CDR3 sequence is 17 residues long. The germline CDR1 and CDR2 sequences are MNHEY and SMNVEV (reference sequence). Points from the study as a whole: Clonotypes that were expanded in thyroid above 0.001 mostly appeared in blood too.

A patient was excluded if there was uncontrolled infection, other autoimmune disease, pregnancy or lactation. The diagnostic basis comprised clinical symptoms, serum thyroxine and TRAb, thyroid ultrasound and orbital computed tomography. This clonotype originated in a woman aged 18-29 years with Graves' hyperthyroidism. V usage is TRBV27 and J usage is TRBJ2-7; TRBD2 might be the D (6 bases). Sequenced: blood. CDR3 protein: CASSSFPIAGSPPQQYF. The CDR3 coding sequence is TGTGCCAGCAGTTCTTTCCCTATCGCGGGGTCGCCTCCACAGCAGTACTTC.